Listed below are T cell receptor beta chains from one sample, sequenced in a study of blood T cell repertoires in COVID-19. TCRdb's table, derived via immunoSEQ multiplex PCR, lists solely in-frame clones and lacks some. The data hold 100,000 to 150,000 clones, with around 76% observed a single time. The sequenced material came from peripheral blood. Every receptor here comes from a man between 60 and 70 years old with acute or convalescent COVID-19. CDR3s leave out the opening cysteine and the closing phenylalanine or tryptophan. Each record gives: J gene, V gene, CDR3 protein.

j_call: TRBJ2-3
v_call: TRBV30
cdr3_aa: AWSNLAGGSRDTQY

j_call: TRBJ1-2
v_call: TRBV30
cdr3_aa: AWSWGQGGGYT

j_call: TRBJ1-1
v_call: TRBV5-4
cdr3_aa: ASSLAGTLSTEAF

j_call: TRBJ1-2
v_call: TRBV19
cdr3_aa: ASSIRGFYYGYT

j_call: TRBJ2-7
v_call: TRBV18
cdr3_aa: ASSLLTGTSYEQY

j_call: TRBJ1-1
v_call: TRBV10-2
cdr3_aa: ASSESFHLGEAF

j_call: TRBJ2-1
v_call: TRBV30
cdr3_aa: AWMTSGGQGYNEQF

j_call: TRBJ1-2
v_call: TRBV30
cdr3_aa: AWSVQTGGAKGYT

j_call: TRBJ1-6
v_call: TRBV11-2
cdr3_aa: ASSSESSGLGPLH

j_call: TRBJ1-5
v_call: TRBV18
cdr3_aa: ASSPDIGNQPQH

j_call: TRBJ2-7
v_call: TRBV5-1
cdr3_aa: ASSLSSGSQYEQY

j_call: TRBJ1-4
v_call: TRBV11-2
cdr3_aa: ASSLEGARGEKLF

j_call: TRBJ2-4
v_call: TRBV7-6
cdr3_aa: ASSQQGTLAKNIQY